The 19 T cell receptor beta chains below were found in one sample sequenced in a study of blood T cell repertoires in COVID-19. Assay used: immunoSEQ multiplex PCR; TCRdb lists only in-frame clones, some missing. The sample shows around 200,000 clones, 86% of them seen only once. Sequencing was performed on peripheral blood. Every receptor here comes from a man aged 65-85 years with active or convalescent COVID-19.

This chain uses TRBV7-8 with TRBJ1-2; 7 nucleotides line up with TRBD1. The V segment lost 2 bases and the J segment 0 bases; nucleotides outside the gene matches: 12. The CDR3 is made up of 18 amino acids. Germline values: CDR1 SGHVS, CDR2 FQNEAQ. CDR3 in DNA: TGTGCCAGCAGCTTAAGGCTGGGACAGACCCACTCTAACTATGGCTACACCTTC. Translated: CASSLRLGQTHSNYGYTF. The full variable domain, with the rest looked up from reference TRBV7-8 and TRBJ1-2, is GAGVSQSPRYKVAKRGQDVALRCDPISGHVSLFWYQQALGQGPEFLTYFQNEAQLDKSGLPSDRFFAERPEGSVSTLKIQRTQQEDSAVYLCASSLRLGQTHSNYGYTFGSGTRLTVV.

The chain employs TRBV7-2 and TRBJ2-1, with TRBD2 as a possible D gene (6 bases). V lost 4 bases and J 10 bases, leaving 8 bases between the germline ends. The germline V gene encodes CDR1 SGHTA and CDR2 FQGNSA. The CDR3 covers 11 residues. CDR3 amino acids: CASSYGGEQFF. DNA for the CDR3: TGTGCCAGCAGCTACGGGGGAGAGCAGTTCTTC.

CDR3 in amino acids: CASRRTGMTYGYTF. CDR3 nucleotides: TGTGCCAGCAGACGGACAGGCATGACTTATGGCTACACCTTC. The chain couples TRBV6-5 to TRBJ1-2; 7 positions match TRBD1. CDR1 is MNHEY and CDR2 is SVGAGI in the germline V gene. The V and J ends lost 6 bases and 5 bases, in that order; junction bases with no gene match: 9. The CDR3 has 14 residues.

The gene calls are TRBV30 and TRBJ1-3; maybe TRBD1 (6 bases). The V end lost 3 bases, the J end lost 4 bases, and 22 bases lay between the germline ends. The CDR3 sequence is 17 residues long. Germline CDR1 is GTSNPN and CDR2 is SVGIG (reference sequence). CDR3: CAWSRGFLQGLGNTIYF. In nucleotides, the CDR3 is TGTGCCTGGAGCCGTGGGTTCTTACAGGGTTTAGGAAACACCATATATTTT. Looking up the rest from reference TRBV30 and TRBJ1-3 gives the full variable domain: SQTIHQWPATLVQPVGSPLSLECTVEGTSNPNLYWYRQAAGRGLQLLFYSVGIGQISSEVPQNLSASRPQDRQFILSSKKLLLSDSGFYLCAWSRGFLQGLGNTIYFGEGSWLTVV.

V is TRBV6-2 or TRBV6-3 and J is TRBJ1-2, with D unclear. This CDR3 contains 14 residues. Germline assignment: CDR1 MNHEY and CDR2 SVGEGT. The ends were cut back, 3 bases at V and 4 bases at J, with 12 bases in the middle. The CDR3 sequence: CASSYLVARYGYTF. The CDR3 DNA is TGTGCCAGCAGTTATCTAGTGGCCCGCTATGGCTACACCTTC.

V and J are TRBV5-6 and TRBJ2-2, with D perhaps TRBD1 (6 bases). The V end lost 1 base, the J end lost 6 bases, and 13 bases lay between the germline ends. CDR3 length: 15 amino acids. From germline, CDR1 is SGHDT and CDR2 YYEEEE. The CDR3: CASSLQGRISGELFF. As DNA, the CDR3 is TGTGCCAGCAGCTTGCAGGGGCGAATCTCCGGGGAGCTGTTTTTT. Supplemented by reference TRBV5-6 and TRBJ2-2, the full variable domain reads DAGVTQSPTHLIKTRGQQVTLRCSPKSGHDTVSWYQQALGQGPQFIFQYYEEEERQRGNFPDRFSGHQFPNYSSELNVNALLLGDSALYLCASSLQGRISGELFFGEGSRLTVL.

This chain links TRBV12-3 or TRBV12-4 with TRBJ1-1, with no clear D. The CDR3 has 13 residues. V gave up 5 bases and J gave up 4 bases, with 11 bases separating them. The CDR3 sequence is CASSRGGFTEAFF. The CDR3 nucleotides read TGTGCCAGCAGTCGAGGCGGCTTCACTGAAGCTTTCTTT.

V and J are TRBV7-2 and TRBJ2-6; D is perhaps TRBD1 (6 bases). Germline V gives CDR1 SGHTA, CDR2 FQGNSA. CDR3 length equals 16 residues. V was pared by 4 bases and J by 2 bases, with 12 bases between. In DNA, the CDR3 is TGTGCCAGCAGCTACAGGGTGATGGCTGGGGCCAACGTCCTGACTTTC. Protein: CASSYRVMAGANVLTF.

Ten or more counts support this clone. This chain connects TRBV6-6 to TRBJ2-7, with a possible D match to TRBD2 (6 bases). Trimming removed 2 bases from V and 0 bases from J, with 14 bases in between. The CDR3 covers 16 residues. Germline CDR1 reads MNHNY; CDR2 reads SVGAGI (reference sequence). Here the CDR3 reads CASSYEGLRLSYEQYF. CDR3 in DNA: TGTGCCAGCAGTTACGAGGGACTGCGACTCTCCTACGAGCAGTACTTC.

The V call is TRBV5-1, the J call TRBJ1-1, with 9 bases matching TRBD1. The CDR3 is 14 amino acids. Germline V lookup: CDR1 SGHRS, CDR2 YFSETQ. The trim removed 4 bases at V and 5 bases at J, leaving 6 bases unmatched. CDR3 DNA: TGCGCCAGCAGCGCCGGGACAGGGTCGACTGAAGCTTTCTTT. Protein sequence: CASSAGTGSTEAFF.

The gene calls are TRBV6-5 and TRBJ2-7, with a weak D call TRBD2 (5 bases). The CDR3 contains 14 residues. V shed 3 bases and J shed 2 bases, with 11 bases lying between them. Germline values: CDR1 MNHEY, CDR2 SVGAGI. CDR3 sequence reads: CASSYTRVPYEQYF. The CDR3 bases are TGTGCCAGCAGTTATACGAGGGTACCCTACGAGCAGTACTTC.

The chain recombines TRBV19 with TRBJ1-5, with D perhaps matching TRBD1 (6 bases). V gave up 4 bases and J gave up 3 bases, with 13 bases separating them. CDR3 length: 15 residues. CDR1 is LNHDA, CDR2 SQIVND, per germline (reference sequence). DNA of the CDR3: TGTGCCAGTAGTACGACAGGAGCTCACAATCAGCCCCAGCATTTT. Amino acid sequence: CASSTTGAHNQPQHF.

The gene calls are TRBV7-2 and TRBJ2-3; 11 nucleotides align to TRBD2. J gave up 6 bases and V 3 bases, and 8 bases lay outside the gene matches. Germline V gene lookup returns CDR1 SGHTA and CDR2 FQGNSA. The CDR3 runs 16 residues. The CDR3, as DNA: TGTGCCAGCAGCTTTGCTAGCGGGGGGCCCTTGGATACGCAGTATTTT. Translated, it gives CASSFASGGPLDTQYF.

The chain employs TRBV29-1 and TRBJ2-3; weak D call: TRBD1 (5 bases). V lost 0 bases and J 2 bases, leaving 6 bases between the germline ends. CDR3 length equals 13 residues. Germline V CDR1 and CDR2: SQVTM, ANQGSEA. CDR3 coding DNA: TGCAGCGTTGAAGAGGACAACACAGATACGCAGTATTTT. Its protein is CSVEEDNTDTQYF.

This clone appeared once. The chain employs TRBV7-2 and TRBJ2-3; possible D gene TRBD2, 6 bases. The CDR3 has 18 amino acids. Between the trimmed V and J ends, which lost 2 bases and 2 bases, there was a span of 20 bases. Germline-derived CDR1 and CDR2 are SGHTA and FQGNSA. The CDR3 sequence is CASSLFWGSGPPTDTQYF. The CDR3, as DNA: TGTGCCAGCAGCTTATTCTGGGGTAGCGGACCGCCCACAGATACGCAGTATTTT.

Written as DNA, the CDR3 is TGTGCCAGCAGCTTGGACGGAGTCTACGAGCAGTACTTC. It yields the protein CASSLDGVYEQYF. The chain combines TRBV5-4 with TRBJ2-7; D remains ambiguous. This CDR3 spans 13 amino acids. The V end was cut by 0 bases, the J end by 3 bases, with 7 bases between. CDR1 is SGHNT and CDR2 is YYREEE in the germline V gene (reference sequence).

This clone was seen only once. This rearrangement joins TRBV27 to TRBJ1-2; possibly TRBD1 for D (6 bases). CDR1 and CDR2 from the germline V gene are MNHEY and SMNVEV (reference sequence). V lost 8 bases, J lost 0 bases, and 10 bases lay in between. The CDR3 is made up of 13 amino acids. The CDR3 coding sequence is TGTGCCAGCTCCGACAGGCCTAACTATGGCTACACCTTC. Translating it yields CASSDRPNYGYTF.

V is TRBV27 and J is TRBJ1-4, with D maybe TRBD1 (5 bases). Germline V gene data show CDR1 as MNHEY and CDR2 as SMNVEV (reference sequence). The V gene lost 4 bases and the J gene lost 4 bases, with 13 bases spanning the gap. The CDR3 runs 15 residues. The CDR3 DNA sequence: TGTGCCAGCAGTTCCCCGACAGCCTATAATGAAAAACTGTTTTTT. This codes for CASSSPTAYNEKLFF. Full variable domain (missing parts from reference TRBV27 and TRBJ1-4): EAQVTQNPRYLITVTGKKLTVTCSQNMNHEYMSWYRQDPGLGLRQIYYSMNVEVTDKGDVPEGYKVSRKEKRNFPLILESPSPNQTSLYFCASSSPTAYNEKLFFGSGTQLSVL.

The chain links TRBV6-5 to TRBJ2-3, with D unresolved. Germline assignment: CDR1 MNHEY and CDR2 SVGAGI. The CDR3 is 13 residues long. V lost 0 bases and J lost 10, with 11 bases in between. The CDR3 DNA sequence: TGTGCCAGCAGTTACTCAGCCGAGGTCGCGCAGTATTTT. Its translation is CASSYSAEVAQYF.